The rows below give T cell receptor beta chains drawn from one sample of a study of cytomegalovirus exposure and HLA in healthy donors. The method was immunoSEQ multiplex PCR; TCRdb's version includes in-frame clones alone and lacks a portion of them. The table shows some 240,000 clones, with around 90% occurring only once. Sequencing was carried out using PBMCs. These receptors were obtained from a girl aged 2-15 years in good health and CMV-seronegative. Both conserved end residues are part of each CDR3. The D gene is left open where the match is weak. Size is stated for part of the rows, as once, few or many counts, or as a class when the clone is expanded.

>17|TRBJ1-1|once|.|TRBV7-2
CASSLARLLDRNTEAFF
TGTGCCAGCAGCTTAGCGCGGTTGCTGGACAGGAACACTGAAGCTTTCTTT
>13|TRBJ2-1|.|.|TRBV27
CASSFGNYNEQFF
TGTGCCAGCAGTTTCGGGAACTACAATGAGCAGTTCTTC
>13|TRBJ2-7|.|TRBD2|TRBV11-3
CASSRGGAYEQYF
TGTGCCAGCAGCCGGGGGGGGGCCTACGAGCAGTACTTC
>16|TRBJ1-5|.|.|TRBV4-1
CASSQVSIGGNQPQHF
TGCGCCAGCAGCCAAGTTAGCATAGGAGGCAATCAGCCCCAGCATTTT
>15|TRBJ2-3|.|.|TRBV5-1
CASSLEGAPTDTQYF
TGCGCCAGCAGCTTGGAAGGGGCTCCGACAGATACGCAGTATTTT
>16|TRBJ1-1|.|TRBD1|TRBV5-1
CASSLERTGTSTEAFF
TGCGCCAGCAGCTTGGAGAGGACAGGGACGAGCACTGAAGCTTTCTTT
>13|TRBJ2-5|.|TRBD2|TRBV2
CASLSGRWETQYF
TGTGCCAGTCTTAGCGGGAGGTGGGAGACCCAGTACTTC
>15|TRBJ1-1|.|TRBD1|TRBV6-1
CASRKQGGTDTEAFF
TGTGCCAGCAGGAAACAGGGGGGGACGGACACTGAAGCTTTCTTT
>14|TRBJ2-5|.|TRBD2|TRBV4-2
CASSQTSGKETQYF
TGTGCCAGCAGCCAAACTAGCGGCAAAGAGACCCAGTACTTC
>17|TRBJ2-3|.|TRBD2|TRBV6-1
CASSEAGLAGLTDTQYF
TGTGCCAGCAGTGAAGCCGGACTAGCGGGCCTCACAGATACGCAGTATTTT
>15|TRBJ1-4|few|.|TRBV6-5
CASKEGLGFAEKLFF
TGTGCCAGCAAAGAGGGTTTAGGTTTTGCCGAAAAACTGTTTTTT
>14|TRBJ1-5|.|TRBD1|TRBV30
CAWSVIRGKQPQHF
TGTGCCTGGAGTGTAATCAGGGGGAAACAGCCCCAGCATTTT
>15|TRBJ2-6|.|.|TRBV6-1
CATSPLGSGANVLTF
TGTGCCACTAGCCCACTGGGCTCTGGGGCCAACGTCCTGACTTTC
>12|TRBJ1-2|once|TRBD1|TRBV2
CASRDRFYGYTF
TGTGCCAGCAGGGACAGGTTCTATGGCTACACCTTC
>16|TRBJ2-5|once|TRBD1|TRBV5-1
CASSGRTGQGGETQYF
TGCGCCAGCAGCGGGAGAACGGGACAGGGAGGAGAGACCCAGTACTTC
>16|TRBJ2-1|.|TRBD1|TRBV5-1
CAPRPRRDRGHNEQFF
TGCGCCCCCCGGCCCCGCCGGGACAGGGGCCACAATGAGCAGTTCTTC
>15|TRBJ2-2|.|TRBD1|TRBV5-6
CASSSGQSLPGELFF
TGTGCCAGCAGCTCGGGACAGTCACTACCCGGGGAGCTGTTTTTT
>18|TRBJ1-5|.|.|TRBV10-3
CAISESWQGTYGNQPQHF
TGTGCCATCAGTGAGTCTTGGCAGGGGACATATGGCAATCAGCCCCAGCATTTT
>13|TRBJ1-4|.|TRBD1|TRBV2
CAGAGTVDEKLFF
TGTGCCGGGGCCGGGACAGTAGATGAAAAACTGTTTTTT
>15|TRBJ2-3|.|.|TRBV11-2
CASSPRRRAGDTQYF
TGTGCCAGCAGCCCCCGCAGGAGGGCCGGGGATACGCAGTATTTT
>15|TRBJ2-7|.|TRBD1|TRBV7-9
CSSSSGTATYYEQYF
TGTTCCAGCAGCTCCGGGACAGCAACCTACTACGAGCAGTACTTC
>16|TRBJ2-5|.|TRBD1|TRBV7-9
CASSPNWGTDKETQYF
TGTGCCAGCAGCCCCAACTGGGGGACAGACAAAGAGACCCAGTACTTC
>14|TRBJ1-5|.|TRBD1|TRBV6-6
CASSYRTGNQPQHF
TGTGCCAGCAGTTACCGGACAGGGAATCAGCCCCAGCATTTT
>16|TRBJ1-5|.|.|TRBV18
CASSPPGVSSNQPQHF
TGTGCCAGCTCACCGCCAGGGGTCTCTAGCAATCAGCCCCAGCATTTT
>15|TRBJ2-1|.|.|TRBV7-3
CASSPRDSAYNEQFF
TGTGCCAGCAGCCCGCGGGACTCAGCCTACAATGAGCAGTTCTTC
>14|TRBJ1-4|.|.|TRBV10-2
CASSDSGFNEKLFF
TGCGCCAGCAGTGATTCAGGTTTTAATGAAAAACTGTTTTTT
>20|TRBJ1-2|once|.|TRBV12-5
CASGLPILFFIEGFHYGYTF
TGTGCTAGTGGTTTGCCGATCCTATTTTTCATAGAGGGATTCCACTATGGCTACACCTTC
>14|TRBJ1-5|.|.|TRBV6-5
CASRTMGGEGPQHF
TGTGCCAGCAGGACAATGGGGGGTGAGGGGCCCCAGCATTTT
>15|TRBJ2-7|.|.|TRBV18
CASSPPLTGAYEQYF
TGTGCCAGCTCACCACCGTTAACGGGAGCCTACGAGCAGTACTTC
>16|TRBJ2-3|.|TRBD1|TRBV7-2
CASSHQGELFTDTQYF
TGTGCCAGCAGCCACCAGGGGGAGCTCTTCACAGATACGCAGTATTTT
>17|TRBJ2-3|.|TRBD1|TRBV19
CASSIGILQGGTDTQYF
TGTGCCAGTAGTATTGGGATCCTCCAGGGGGGCACAGATACGCAGTATTTT
>15|TRBJ2-5|.|TRBD1|TRBV4-2
CASSQGDRDQETQYF
TGTGCCAGCAGCCAAGGGGACAGGGACCAAGAGACCCAGTACTTC
>15|TRBJ2-7|.|.|TRBV19
CATHPDGGLTYEQYF
TGTGCCACCCACCCGGATGGAGGGTTGACCTACGAGCAGTACTTC
>10|TRBJ1-4|few|.|TRBV5-5
CASSSPTRAF
TGTGCCAGCAGCTCCCCCACGAGGGCTTTT
>16|TRBJ2-7|.|TRBD1|TRBV18
CASSPPGQRSPHEQYF
TGTGCCAGCTCACCACCGGGACAGAGGTCCCCCCACGAGCAGTACTTC
>16|TRBJ2-5|.|.|TRBV11-2
CASSLEWSRGMETQYF
TGTGCCAGCAGCTTAGAATGGTCTAGGGGTATGGAGACCCAGTACTTC
>13|TRBJ1-3|.|.|TRBV30
CAFDRGSGNTIYF
TGTGCCTTCGATAGGGGCTCTGGAAACACCATATATTTT
>13|TRBJ1-2|.|TRBD1|TRBV30
CAWSVLGTGSHTF
TGTGCCTGGAGTGTACTAGGGACAGGGAGTCACACCTTC
>12|TRBJ2-5|.|.|TRBV29-1
CSVTGVEETQYF
TGCAGCGTCACGGGGGTAGAAGAGACCCAGTACTTC
>15|TRBJ2-3|once|.|TRBV7-9
CASSSAGMGTDTQYF
TGTGCCAGCAGCTCCGCAGGGATGGGCACAGATACGCAGTATTTT
>12|TRBJ1-3|.|.|TRBV6-5
CASSSGGNTIYF
TGTGCCAGCAGTTCAGGGGGAAACACCATATATTTT
>14|TRBJ1-2|.|TRBD1|TRBV13
CASSSTGVDYGYTF
TGTGCCAGCAGCTCGACAGGGGTAGACTATGGCTACACCTTC
>13|TRBJ2-5|.|TRBD1|TRBV2
CANNRGNAGTQYF
TGTGCCAACAACAGGGGCAACGCAGGGACCCAGTACTTC
>15|TRBJ2-1|.|.|TRBV11-3
CASSPGLSSYNEQFF
TGTGCCAGCAGCCCGGGACTGAGCTCCTACAATGAGCAGTTCTTC
>14|TRBJ1-5|.|TRBD1|TRBV27
CASSLDRWGRPQHF
TGTGCCAGCAGTTTGGACAGGTGGGGTCGGCCCCAGCATTTT
>21|TRBJ1-3|once|.|TRBV28
CASSLASTTPGRENSGNTIYF
TGTGCCAGCAGTTTAGCATCTACCACGCCCGGGAGAGAAAACTCTGGAAACACCATATATTTT
>12|TRBJ2-7|.|TRBD1|TRBV9
CASSGTGGEQYF
TGTGCCAGCAGCGGGACAGGGGGCGAGCAGTACTTC